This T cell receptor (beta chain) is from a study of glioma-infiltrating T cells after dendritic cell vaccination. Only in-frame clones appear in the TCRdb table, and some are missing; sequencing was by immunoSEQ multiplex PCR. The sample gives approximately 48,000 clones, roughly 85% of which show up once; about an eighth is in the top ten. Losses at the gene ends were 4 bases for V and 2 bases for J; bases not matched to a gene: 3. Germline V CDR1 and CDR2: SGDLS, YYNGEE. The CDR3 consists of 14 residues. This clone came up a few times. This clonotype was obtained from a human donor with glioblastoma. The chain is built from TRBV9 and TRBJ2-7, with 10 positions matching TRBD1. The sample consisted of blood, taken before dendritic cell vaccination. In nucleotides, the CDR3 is TGTGCCAGCAGCCCGGGACAGGGGACCTACGAGCAGTACTTC. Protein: CASSPGQGTYEQYF. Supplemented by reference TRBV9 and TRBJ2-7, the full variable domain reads DSGVTQTPKHLITATGQRVTLRCSPRSGDLSVYWYQQSLDQGLQFLIQYYNGEERAKGNILERFSAQQFPDLHSELNLSSLELGDSALYFCASSPGQGTYEQYFGPGTRLTVT.